This T cell receptor beta chain was sequenced during a study of CD8 T cells in Susac syndrome. Random-hexamer reverse transcription was applied to about 0.45 to 1 ug RNA. By means of immunoSEQ multiplex PCR, TCR beta CDR3 spanning 54 Vbeta and 13 Jbeta underwent amplification. From the immunoSEQ multiplex PCR reads, TCRdb called clonotypes with MiXCR, one entry per CDR3 protein. Counted here are some 150,000 distinct CDR3 sequences, roughly 94% occurring once; the ten biggest clones make up 0.065% to 0.1%. Germline V gene data show CDR1 as SGHTA and CDR2 as FQGNSA. The CDR3 runs 15 residues. Trimming at V came to 4 bases and at J to 4 bases, leaving 8 bases not matched to a gene.

This TCR was sampled from a human donor in good health. The sequenced material came from CD4+ T cells from PBMCs. The gene calls are TRBV7-2 and TRBJ1-2, with 8 bases fitting TRBD1. CDR3 in DNA: TGTGCCAGCAGCTCGGCAGGGGGCGTTAGCTATGGCTACACCTTC. Translation gives CASSSAGGVSYGYTF. The full variable domain, with the rest looked up from reference TRBV7-2 and TRBJ1-2, is GAGVSQSPSNKVTEKGKDVELRCDPISGHTALYWYRQSLGQGLEFLIYFQGNSAPDKSGLPSDRFSAERTGGSVSTLTIQRTQQEDSAVYLCASSSAGGVSYGYTFGSGTRLTVV.